The clone carrying this TCR beta chain has at least ten counts. Antigen specificity is unknown. Germline V CDR1 and CDR2: DFQATT, SNEGSKA (reference sequence). Between the trimmed V and J ends, which lost 2 bases and 8 bases, there was a span of 16 bases. The CDR3 length is 14 residues. This sample was taken from a study of CD8 T cells in ankylosing spondylitis. Broader study findings: Peripheral blood held disease-linked clones only at relatively low frequency, and these were CD8+. Disease-linked clones reportedly concentrated significantly in matched ankylosing spondylitis synovial fluid. About 8 highly homologous variants made up a TCR beta motif, and this motif appeared characteristic of ankylosing spondylitis blood.

TCR beta libraries were made by quantitative 5'-RACE with molecular barcodes. TCRdb called the 5' RACE reads again in MiXCR, with one record for every CDR3 protein. The top ten clones hold less than 8% of a sample with about 240,000 distinct CDR3 sequences, around a tenth of them seen once. This receptor was obtained from a male donor with ankylosing spondylitis or in good health (not recorded which). The sample consisted of blood, either unsorted or a sorted T cell fraction (not recorded which). The chain couples TRBV20-1 to TRBJ2-1, with a tentative D call TRBD2 (6 bases). The CDR3 region is CSARSLAALDEQFF. The CDR3, as DNA: TGCAGTGCTAGATCACTAGCTGCTCTGGATGAGCAGTTCTTC.